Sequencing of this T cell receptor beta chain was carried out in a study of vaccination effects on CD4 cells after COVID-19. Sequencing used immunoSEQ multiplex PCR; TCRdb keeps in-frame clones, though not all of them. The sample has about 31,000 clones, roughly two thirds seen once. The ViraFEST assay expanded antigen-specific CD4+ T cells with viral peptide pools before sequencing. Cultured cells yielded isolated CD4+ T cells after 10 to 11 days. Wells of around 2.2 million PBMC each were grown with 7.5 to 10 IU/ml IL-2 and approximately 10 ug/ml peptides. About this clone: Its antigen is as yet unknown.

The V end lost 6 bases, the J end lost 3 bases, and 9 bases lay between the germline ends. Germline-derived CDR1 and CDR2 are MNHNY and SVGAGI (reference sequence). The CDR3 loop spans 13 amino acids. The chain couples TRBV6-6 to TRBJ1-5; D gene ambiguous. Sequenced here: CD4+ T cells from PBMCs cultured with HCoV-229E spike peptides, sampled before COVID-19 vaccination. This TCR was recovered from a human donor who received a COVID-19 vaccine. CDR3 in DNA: TGTGCCAGCAGCTATACAGACAATCAGCCCCAGCATTTT. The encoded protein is CASSYTDNQPQHF.